This TCR beta chain was documented in a study of response to subunit inactivated influenza vaccine. TCRdb re-called the RT-PCR reads with MiXCR, one entry per CDR3 protein. This table holds some 850,000 distinct CDR3 sequences, less than 20% found once. This clonotype was seen a handful of times. The V and J ends lost 2 bases and 8 bases respectively, with 16 bases between them. The CDR3 covers 14 residues. Germline V gene sequence: CDR1 SGHDT, CDR2 YYEEEE. The sequence was collected from a man between 50 and 59 years old who received an inactivated influenza vaccine. This specimen was PBMCs from blood, taken more than 4 days after vaccination. The rearrangement uses TRBV5-6 and TRBJ1-2; maybe TRBD1 (6 bases). The CDR3 protein is CASSFSGTQLGYTF. In nucleotides, the CDR3 is TGTGCCAGCAGCTTTTCCGGGACACAACTAGGCTACACCTTC. Based on the CDR3 plus reference TRBV5-6 and TRBJ1-2, the full variable domain is DAGVTQSPTHLIKTRGQQVTLRCSPKSGHDTVSWYQQALGQGPQFIFQYYEEEERQRGNFPDRFSGHQFPNYSSELNVNALLLGDSALYLCASSFSGTQLGYTFGSGTRLTVV.